Presented here are 5 T cell receptor beta chains from one specimen sequenced in a study of cytomegalovirus exposure and HLA in healthy donors. 13 Jbeta primers and 60 Vbeta primers were used for the PCR. Sequencing used immunoSEQ multiplex PCR; TCRdb keeps in-frame clones, though not all of them. The sample consists of roughly 73,000 clones, roughly 80% of them appearing once. Sequenced material: PBMCs. The origin of the receptors is a woman aged 50 to 60 in good health and CMV-seronegative.

This chain joins TRBV14 and TRBJ2-3; the match to TRBD1 covers 7 bases. Germline V gives CDR1 SGHDN, CDR2 FVKESK. CDR3 size: 17 residues. The junction had 14 bases not matched to a gene; V was cut back by 8 bases and J by 0 bases. This CDR3 is CASPLRDRRSSTDTQYF. In nucleotides, the CDR3 is TGTGCCAGCCCCCTCCGGGACAGAAGATCTAGCACAGATACGCAGTATTTT. The whole variable domain, remainder taken from reference TRBV14 and TRBJ2-3, is EAGVTQFPSHSVIEKGQTVTLRCDPISGHDNLYWYRRVMGKEIKFLLHFVKESKQDESGMPNNRFLAERTGGTYSTLKVQPAELEDSGVYFCASPLRDRRSSTDTQYFGPGTRLTVL.

The chain recombines TRBV9 with TRBJ1-1, with D possibly TRBD1 on 6 matching bases. With 4 bases removed from V and 7 bases from J, the gap between germline ends came to 11 bases. The CDR3 totals 12 residues. Germline CDR1 is SGDLS and CDR2 is YYNGEE. The DNA of the CDR3 is TGTGCCAGCAGCCCCCAGGACAGTGAAGCTTTCTTT. The encoded protein is CASSPQDSEAFF. Looking up the rest from reference TRBV9 and TRBJ1-1 gives the full variable domain: DSGVTQTPKHLITATGQRVTLRCSPRSGDLSVYWYQQSLDQGLQFLIQYYNGEERAKGNILERFSAQQFPDLHSELNLSSLELGDSALYFCASSPQDSEAFFGQGTRLTVV.

This chain connects TRBV28 to TRBJ1-5; a weak D match, TRBD1 (6 bases). This CDR3 is built from 13 residues. Germline V gives CDR1 MDHEN, CDR2 SYDVKM. V was pared by 8 bases and J by 4 bases, with 12 bases between. The CDR3 protein is CASGRGLNQPQHF. Written as DNA, the CDR3 is TGTGCCAGCGGCAGGGGCCTTAATCAGCCCCAGCATTTT. The full variable domain, with the rest looked up from reference TRBV28 and TRBJ1-5, is DVKVTQSSRYLVKRTGEKVFLECVQDMDHENMFWYRQDPGLGLRLIYFSYDVKMKEKGDIPEGYSVSREKKERFSLILESASTNQTSMYLCASGRGLNQPQHFGDGTRLSIL.

The gene calls are TRBV2 and TRBJ1-2; tentative D call: TRBD1 (5 bases). The ends were cut back, 6 bases at V and 2 bases at J, with 13 bases in the middle. This CDR3 region has 14 residues. Per the germline V gene, CDR1 is SNHLY and CDR2 is FYNNEI. The DNA for the CDR3 is TGTGCCAGCAGCCGAAGCGGGGGGAACTATGGCTACACCTTC. Amino acid sequence: CASSRSGGNYGYTF.

In regard to this clone: Other DNA variants within this sample encode the same CDR3. V and J are TRBV5-1 and TRBJ2-4; D possibly corresponds to TRBD2 (6 bases). Trimming removed 0 bases from V and 0 bases from J, with 10 bases in between. The CDR3 length is 16 residues. Looked up from germline, CDR1 is SGHRS and CDR2 is YFSETQ. The DNA for the CDR3 is TGCGCCAGCAGCTTGGAATCGGGACTAGCCAAAAACATTCAGTACTTC. It translates to CASSLESGLAKNIQYF.